Listed below are T cell receptor beta chains from one sample, sequenced in a study of PD-1 blockade in classical Hodgkin lymphoma. Using immunoSEQ multiplex PCR, the repertoire was profiled, and TCRdb retains in-frame clones only, with some absent. The sample lists about 13,000 clones, under 90% seen once, with more than 0.4% in the top ten. The sequences come from CD4+ T cells from blood, collected at baseline. The receptors come from a human donor with classical Hodgkin lymphoma. Both conserved end residues are trimmed from each CDR3.

J	V	CDR3
TRBJ2-1	TRBV10-3	AISETRDKPEQF
TRBJ1-1	TRBV18	ASSPPNSQNTEAF
TRBJ2-2	TRBV5-6	ASSSELGGELF
TRBJ2-2	TRBV5-1	ASSAAESSTGELF
TRBJ1-5	TRBV7-9	ASSLEEDQPQH
TRBJ1-6	TRBV6-1	ASRRDGNSPLH
TRBJ2-7	TRBV5-1	ASSLSEGAYEQY
TRBJ1-3	TRBV15	ATSAISGNTIY
TRBJ2-7	TRBV10-3	AISESPKEPYEQY
TRBJ2-7	TRBV11-2	ASSLVQGYYEQY
TRBJ1-5	TRBV30	AWSLRRTGVSANQPQH
TRBJ2-1	TRBV18	ASSPPAGEQF
TRBJ1-4	TRBV2	ASRGWTNEKLF
TRBJ1-2	TRBV6-6	ASSYSWSGDYGYT
TRBJ2-7	TRBV11-2	ASSLGGRGYEQY
TRBJ2-7	TRBV11-2	ASSALSSYEQY
TRBJ1-3	TRBV5-5	ASSLAFSSSGNTIY
TRBJ1-3	TRBV11-2	ASSLPGVGNTIY
TRBJ2-1	TRBV7-9	ASTYRGLNNEQF
TRBJ2-7	TRBV6-5	ASSYSIRNEQY
TRBJ1-4	TRBV6-1	ASEQGTSREKLF
TRBJ2-7	TRBV21-1	ASSRDRDREPGPEGHEQY
TRBJ2-7	TRBV28	ASGTPNYEQY
TRBJ1-5	TRBV19	ASSIQGKGQPQH
TRBJ1-3	TRBV28	ASSSQPGNTIY
TRBJ1-5	TRBV28	ASSPLPGTQNSNQPQH
TRBJ2-3	TRBV19	ASTDRGRTDTQY
TRBJ1-1	TRBV6-1	ASSEGGQRNTEAF
TRBJ1-4	TRBV10-3	AISGTGGNQGEKLF
TRBJ2-7	TRBV10-3	AIKPGLRGLYEQY
TRBJ2-4	TRBV7-8	ASSSRKRDIQY
TRBJ2-2	TRBV5-4	ASSLGPKGADTGELF
TRBJ1-5	TRBV6-1	ASSEVWTGENQPQH
TRBJ2-1	TRBV28	ASSSWTQFRGQF
TRBJ2-2	TRBV7-6	ASSLDWGSGELF
TRBJ2-1	TRBV2	ASSPNEQF
NA	TRBV28	ASSLRVLAGYHEQY
TRBJ2-3	TRBV28	ASSPPSTSTDTQY
TRBJ1-2	TRBV1	TSSHPDSGYT
TRBJ2-5	TRBV10-3	AISESQKSQGLQETQY
TRBJ2-5	TRBV7-2	ASSLVQGGQETQY
TRBJ1-5	TRBV6-1	ASRATGISNQPQH
TRBJ1-6	TRBV7-9	ASSHYRDTNSPLH
TRBJ2-1	TRBV5-4	AFLAADEQF
TRBJ1-1	TRBV6-5	ASSHSQGIGPEAF
TRBJ2-7	TRBV11-3	ASSIQASYEQY
TRBJ2-1	TRBV2	ASRSGVLGEQF
TRBJ1-2	TRBV6-1	ASSQATDNYGYT
TRBJ2-3	TRBV4-2	ASSPSGSTDTQY
TRBJ2-2	TRBV25-1	ASKPGQNTGELF
TRBJ2-5	TRBV7-9	ASSVTVQGGETQY
TRBJ2-1	TRBV20-1	SAKREGGF
TRBJ1-1	TRBV7-9	ASSFVNTEAF